These T cell receptor beta chains were read from a single sample in a study of T cells after yellow fever vaccination. MiXCR, applied by TCRdb to the 5' RACE reads, yields one record per CDR3 protein. Of a few hundred thousand distinct CDR3 sequences in the sample, around 21% are singletons; the top ten hold roughly 13%. The starting material was PBMCs, obtained 15 days after the yellow fever booster vaccination. These receptors originate from a young man who received the YFV17D yellow fever vaccine. The CDR3 runs from the conserved cysteine through the conserved F or W. A D gene is named only where the DNA matches it firmly. Some rows mark clone size as missing; the rest say once, few, many or name a class of expanded clone.

size,J,V,length,D,DNA,CDR3
few,TRBJ2-1,TRBV4-3,13,.,TGCGCCAGCAGCAGGCGCACCGACTATGAGCAGTTCTTC,CASSRRTDYEQFF
.,TRBJ2-6,TRBV2,15,.,TGTGCCAGCAGTGTAGGGGTCCCTGGGGCCAACGTCCTGACTTTC,CASSVGVPGANVLTF
.,TRBJ2-5,TRBV4-2,15,.,TGTGCCAGCAGCCAAGGCCACGGGAGAGAGGAGACCCAGTACTTC,CASSQGHGREETQYF
few,TRBJ2-3,TRBV15,15,TRBD2,TGTGCCACCAGCGCGCGACTAGCGGGAGTGGATACGCAGTATTTT,CATSARLAGVDTQYF
.,TRBJ1-3,TRBV5-5,13,TRBD1,TGTGCCAGCAAAGGGACAGCTGGAAACACCATATATTTT,CASKGTAGNTIYF
many,TRBJ2-1,TRBV19,12,.,TGTGCCAGTAGTACCAACAGCTATGAGCAGTTCTTC,CASSTNSYEQFF
.,TRBJ2-7,TRBV6-5,16,TRBD1,TGTGCCAGCGTTACGAGCAGACAGGGGCACTCCTACGAGCAGTACTTC,CASVTSRQGHSYEQYF
.,TRBJ2-1,TRBV3-1,13,.,TGTGCCAGCAGCCATTCGTCCCGGGAAGTTCCGTTCTTC,CASSHSSREVPFF
once,TRBJ2-7,TRBV12-3/TRBV12-4,13,.,TGTGCCAGCAGTACAAATGAGGGGGTGGGGCAGTACTTC,CASSTNEGVGQYF
few,TRBJ2-1,TRBV7-9,12,TRBD2,TGTGCCAGCAGCCTAGCGACTAGCGGGGAGTTCTTC,CASSLATSGEFF
few,TRBJ2-3,TRBV5-1,16,TRBD2,TGCGCCAGCAGCTTGGATACTAGCGGGAGGCCAGGTTATGGGTATTTT,CASSLDTSGRPGYGYF
.,TRBJ1-1,TRBV4-2,12,.,TGTGCCAGCAACCAGGCGGGCGGTGAAGCTTTCTTT,CASNQAGGEAFF
few,TRBJ2-1,TRBV12-5,14,TRBD2,TGTGCTAGTGGTTTAACAGCGGGGAAAAATGAGCAGTTCTTC,CASGLTAGKNEQFF
few,TRBJ2-7,TRBV15,14,TRBD2,TGTGCCACCAGATGGACTAGCGACTCCTACGAGCAGTACTTC,CATRWTSDSYEQYF
few,TRBJ2-7,TRBV28,11,.,TGTGCCAGCAGCTTAGGTGTTGGGCAGTACTTC,CASSLGVGQYF
.,TRBJ2-3,TRBV20-1,15,TRBD2,TGCAGTGCTAGAGATCCAGCTAGCGGGAGGCTTGGAGAGAATTTT,CSARDPASGRLGENF
few,TRBJ2-1,TRBV9,11,.,TGTGCCAGCACTTCGGGTAATGAGCAGTTCTTC,CASTSGNEQFF
.,TRBJ2-7,TRBV5-1,15,.,TGCGCCAGCAGACGGACGACAGAAAGCTCCTACGAGCAGTACTTC,CASRRTTESSYEQYF
many,TRBJ2-1,TRBV3-1,16,.,TGTGCCAGCAGCCAAGATCGGGGCGGCCGAAGGGATGAGCAGTTCTTC,CASSQDRGGRRDEQFF
.,TRBJ1-2,TRBV3-1,17,.,TGTGCCAGCACCCACTCAGGGTTATTTCTCTCTAACTATGGCTACACCTTC,CASTHSGLFLSNYGYTF
many,TRBJ2-7,TRBV10-3,15,TRBD2,TGTGCCATCAGTGAGTCGGGTAGCGGGGCCTACGAGCAGTACTTC,CAISESGSGAYEQYF
few,TRBJ2-3,TRBV7-2,16,TRBD2,TGTGCCAGCAGCTTAGGTAGCGGGAGTCGCACAGATACGCAGTATTTT,CASSLGSGSRTDTQYF
.,TRBJ2-5,TRBV6-5,15,.,TGTGCCAGCAGTTACGGCGGGTCCACGGGGGAGACCCAGTACTTC,CASSYGGSTGETQYF
.,TRBJ2-7,TRBV5-1,12,.,TGCGCCAGCAGCCCTACAGGTGTAGAGCAGTACTTC,CASSPTGVEQYF
few,TRBJ2-6,TRBV20-1,15,.,TGCAGTGCCCCCAGGGACCCAGCTGGGGCCAACGTCCTGACTTTC,CSAPRDPAGANVLTF